This TCR beta chain was found in a study of control samples from healthy donors and cancer patients. Germline V gene sequence: CDR1 SNHLY, CDR2 FYNNEI. Trimming shortened V by 4 bases and J by 7 bases, and 16 bases separated the two germline ends. The CDR3 runs 14 residues. Data came from immunoSEQ multiplex PCR; TCRdb stores just in-frame clones and leaves some out. Of approximately 58,000 clones in the sample, about 89% were seen once. The rearrangement joins TRBV2 to TRBJ1-1; D call uncertain. The receptor's source is a woman aged 55-69 years with lung cancer. Sequenced sample: PBMCs. The CDR3 nucleotides read TGTGCCAGCAGTGCTCAATTTCTGGGAATTGAAGCTTTCTTT. It translates to CASSAQFLGIEAFF.